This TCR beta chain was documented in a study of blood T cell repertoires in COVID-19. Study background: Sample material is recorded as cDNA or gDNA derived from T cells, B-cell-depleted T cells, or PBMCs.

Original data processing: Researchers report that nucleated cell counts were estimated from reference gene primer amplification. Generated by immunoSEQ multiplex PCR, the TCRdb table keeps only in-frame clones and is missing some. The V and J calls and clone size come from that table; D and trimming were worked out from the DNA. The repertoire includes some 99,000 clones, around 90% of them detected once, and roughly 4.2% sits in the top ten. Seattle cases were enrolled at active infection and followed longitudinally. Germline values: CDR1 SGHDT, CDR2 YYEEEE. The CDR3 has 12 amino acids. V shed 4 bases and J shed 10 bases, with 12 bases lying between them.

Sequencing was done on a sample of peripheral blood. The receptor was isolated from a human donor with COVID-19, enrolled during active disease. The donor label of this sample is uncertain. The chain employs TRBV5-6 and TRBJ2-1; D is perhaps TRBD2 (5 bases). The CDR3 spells CASSHTTGEQFF. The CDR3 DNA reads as TGTGCCAGCAGCCATACGACGGGGGAGCAGTTCTTC.